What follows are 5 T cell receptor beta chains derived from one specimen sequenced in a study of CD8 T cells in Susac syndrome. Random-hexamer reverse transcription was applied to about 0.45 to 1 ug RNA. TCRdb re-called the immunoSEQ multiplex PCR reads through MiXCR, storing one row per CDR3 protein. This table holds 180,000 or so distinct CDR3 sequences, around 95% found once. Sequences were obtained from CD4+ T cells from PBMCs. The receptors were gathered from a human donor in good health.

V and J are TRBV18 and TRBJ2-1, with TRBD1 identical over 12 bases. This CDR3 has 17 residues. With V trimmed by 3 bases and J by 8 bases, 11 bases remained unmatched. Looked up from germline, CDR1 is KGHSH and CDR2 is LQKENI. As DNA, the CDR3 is TGTGCCAGCTCACCGATTAACCGGGACAGGGGGCGCGATGAGCAGTTCTTC. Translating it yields CASSPINRDRGRDEQFF. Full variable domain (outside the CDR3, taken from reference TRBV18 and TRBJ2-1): NAGVMQNPRHLVRRRGQEARLRCSPMKGHSHVYWYRQLPEEGLKFMVYLQKENIIDESGMPKERFSAEFPKEGPSILRIQQVVRGDSAAYFCASSPINRDRGRDEQFFGPGTRLTVL.

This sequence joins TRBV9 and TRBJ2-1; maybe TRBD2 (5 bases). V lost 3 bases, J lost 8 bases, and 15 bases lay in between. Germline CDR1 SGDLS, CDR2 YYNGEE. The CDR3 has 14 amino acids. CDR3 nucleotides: TGTGCCAGCAGCGCTCACGGCGACGGGGATGAGCAGTTCTTC. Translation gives CASSAHGDGDEQFF. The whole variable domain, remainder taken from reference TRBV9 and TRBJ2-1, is DSGVTQTPKHLITATGQRVTLRCSPRSGDLSVYWYQQSLDQGLQFLIQYYNGEERAKGNILERFSAQQFPDLHSELNLSSLELGDSALYFCASSAHGDGDEQFFGPGTRLTVL.

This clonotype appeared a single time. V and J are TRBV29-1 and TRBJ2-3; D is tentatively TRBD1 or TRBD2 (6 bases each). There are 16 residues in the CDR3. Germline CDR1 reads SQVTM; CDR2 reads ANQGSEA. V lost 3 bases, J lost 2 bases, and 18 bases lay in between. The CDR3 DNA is TGCAGCGTTGAGCCCACGTCCGGGGGCGACACAGATACGCAGTATTTT. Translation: CSVEPTSGGDTDTQYF.

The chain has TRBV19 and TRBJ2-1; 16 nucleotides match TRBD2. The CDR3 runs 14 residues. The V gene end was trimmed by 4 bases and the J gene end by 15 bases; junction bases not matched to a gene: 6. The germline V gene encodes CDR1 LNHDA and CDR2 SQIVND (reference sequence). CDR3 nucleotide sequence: TGTGCCAGTAGTACCGGGACTAGCGGGAGGGGCGGGTTCTTC. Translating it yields CASSTGTSGRGGFF.

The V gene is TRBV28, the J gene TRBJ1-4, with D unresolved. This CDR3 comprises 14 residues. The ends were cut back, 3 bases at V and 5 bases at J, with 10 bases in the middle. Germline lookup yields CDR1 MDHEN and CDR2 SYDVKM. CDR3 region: CASSLPPGNEKLFF. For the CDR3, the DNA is TGTGCCAGCAGTTTGCCTCCAGGAAATGAAAAACTGTTTTTT.